This T cell receptor beta chain derives from a study of T-cell reconstitution after alpha-beta-depleted transplantation in children. Findings and limits, study-wide: Several hundred expanded graft clones reportedly gave rise to the alpha-beta T cells present about two months after transplant.

The V segment lost 5 bases and the J segment 3 bases; nucleotides outside the gene matches: 4. The CDR3 extends over 15 amino acids. CDR1 is MNHEY and CDR2 is SVGAGI in the germline V gene. This clonotype was counted ten times or more. The antigen remains undetermined. Molecular barcoding with unique molecular identifiers was used for the TCRbeta library. TCRdb fed the PCR reads into MiXCR, producing one record per CDR3 protein. The sample shows 200,000 to 250,000 distinct CDR3 sequences, around 9.9% of them seen only once. This chain uses TRBV6-5 with TRBJ2-6, with 7 bases aligning to TRBD1. The clonotype comes from a child under two years old with acute myeloid leukemia, due to receive a stem cell transplant. The sample consisted of PBMCs, taken before TCRalphabeta/CD19-depleted stem cell transplant. The CDR3 region has the DNA TGTGCCAGCAGTAGCCGACAGGGTGGGGCCAACGTCCTGACTTTC. Its protein product is CASSSRQGGANVLTF.